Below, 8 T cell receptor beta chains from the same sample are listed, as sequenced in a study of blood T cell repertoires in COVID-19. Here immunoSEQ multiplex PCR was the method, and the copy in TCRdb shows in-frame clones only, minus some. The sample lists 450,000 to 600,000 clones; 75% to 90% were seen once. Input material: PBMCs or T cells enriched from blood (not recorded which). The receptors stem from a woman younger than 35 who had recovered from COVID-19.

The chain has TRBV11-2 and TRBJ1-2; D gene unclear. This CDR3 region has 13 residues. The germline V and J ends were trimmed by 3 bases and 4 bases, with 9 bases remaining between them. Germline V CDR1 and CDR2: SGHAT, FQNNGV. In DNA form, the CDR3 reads TGTGCCAGCAGCTTCGGTCTTGCCTATGGCTACACCTTC. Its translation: CASSFGLAYGYTF.

DNA for the CDR3: TGTGCCAGCAGTGCGCGCCCCGGACAGGGGACCTATGGCTACACCTTC. As protein: CASSARPGQGTYGYTF. This chain connects TRBV28 to TRBJ1-2; TRBD1 matches 9 bases. CDR1 is MDHEN, CDR2 SYDVKM, per germline. Trimming took 5 bases from V and 4 from J; bases not matched to a gene: 11. CDR3 length equals 16 residues.

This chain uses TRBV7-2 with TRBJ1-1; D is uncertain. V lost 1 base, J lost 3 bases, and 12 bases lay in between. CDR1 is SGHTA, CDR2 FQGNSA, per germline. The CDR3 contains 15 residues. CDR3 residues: CASSLVYGWDTEAFF. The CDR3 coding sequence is TGTGCCAGCAGCTTAGTATACGGGTGGGACACTGAAGCTTTCTTT.

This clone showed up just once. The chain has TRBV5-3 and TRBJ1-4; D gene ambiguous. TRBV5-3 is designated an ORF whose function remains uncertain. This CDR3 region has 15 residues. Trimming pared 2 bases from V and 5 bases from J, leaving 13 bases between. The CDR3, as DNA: TGTGCCAGAAGCTTCCTTACAGTGACGAATGAAAAACTGTTTTTT. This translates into CARSFLTVTNEKLFF.

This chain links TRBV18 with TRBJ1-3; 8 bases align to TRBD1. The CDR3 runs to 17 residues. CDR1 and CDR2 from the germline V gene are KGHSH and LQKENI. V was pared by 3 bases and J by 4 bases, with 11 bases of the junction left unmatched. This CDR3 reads CASSPTTDRAPGNTIYF. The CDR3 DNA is TGTGCCAGCTCACCTACCACGGACAGGGCGCCCGGAAACACCATATATTTT. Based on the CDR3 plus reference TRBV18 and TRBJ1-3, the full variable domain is NAGVMQNPRHLVRRRGQEARLRCSPMKGHSHVYWYRQLPEEGLKFMVYLQKENIIDESGMPKERFSAEFPKEGPSILRIQQVVRGDSAAYFCASSPTTDRAPGNTIYFGEGSWLTVV.

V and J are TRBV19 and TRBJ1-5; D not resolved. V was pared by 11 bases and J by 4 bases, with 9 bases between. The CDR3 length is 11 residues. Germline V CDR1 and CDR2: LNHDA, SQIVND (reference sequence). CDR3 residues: CASGFNQPQHF. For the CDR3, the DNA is TGTGCCTCAGGTTTTAATCAGCCCCAGCATTTT.

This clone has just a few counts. CDR3 protein: CASSPQGKSNQPQHF. The CDR3 DNA reads TGTGCCAGCAGCCCACAGGGGAAAAGCAATCAGCCCCAGCATTTT. This chain connects TRBV5-5 to TRBJ1-5, with TRBD1 matching 7 bases. Germline V gene lookup returns CDR1 SGHKS and CDR2 YYEKEE (reference sequence). The CDR3 is 15 amino acids. With V trimmed by 4 bases and J by 1 base, 5 bases remained unmatched.

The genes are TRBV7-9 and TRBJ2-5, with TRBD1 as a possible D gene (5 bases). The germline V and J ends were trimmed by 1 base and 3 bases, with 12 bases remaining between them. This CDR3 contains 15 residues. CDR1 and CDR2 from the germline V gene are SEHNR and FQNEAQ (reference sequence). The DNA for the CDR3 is TGTGCCAGCAGCTTAGTTCTGCCCAGGGAAGAGACCCAGTACTTC. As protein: CASSLVLPREETQYF.